A selection of T cell receptor beta chains follows, all from one sample in a study of blood T cell repertoires in COVID-19. TCRdb's copy holds only in-frame clones and misses some; the assay was immunoSEQ multiplex PCR. The profile covers 65,000 to 100,000 clones, with almost 90% appearing a single time and more than 4.5% taken by the ten largest. Sequencing was performed on peripheral blood. The receptor source for this set is a woman aged 80 or over with acute or convalescent COVID-19. Both conserved end residues are part of each CDR3. A D gene is named only where the DNA matches it firmly. Not all rows give a size; the values are once, few, many and, for expanded clones, a class.

clone_size j_call d_call v_call cdr3_aa cdr3_nt
- TRBJ1-1 - TRBV5-5 CASSPIRQRNTEAFF TGTGCCAGCAGCCCGATTCGACAGAGAAACACTGAAGCTTTCTTT
- TRBJ1-2 TRBD1 TRBV5-1 CASSLEGTGSYGYTF TGCGCCAGCAGCTTGGAAGGGACAGGGAGTTATGGCTACACCTTC
few TRBJ2-3 TRBD2 TRBV5-1 CASSWEASGATDTQYF TGCGCCAGCAGCTGGGAGGCTAGCGGGGCTACAGATACGCAGTATTTT
- TRBJ2-4 TRBD2 TRBV27 CASSWKAGMLAAKNIQYF TGTGCCAGCAGTTGGAAAGCGGGAATGCTAGCAGCCAAAAACATTCAGTACTTC
- TRBJ1-1 - TRBV2 CASGRDTDTEAFF TGTGCCAGCGGGAGGGATACGGACACTGAAGCTTTCTTT
- TRBJ2-1 TRBD2 TRBV29-1 CSVQGGTSGKWEHNEQFF TGCAGCGTTCAAGGTGGGACTAGCGGGAAATGGGAGCACAATGAGCAGTTCTTC
- TRBJ2-1 TRBD1 TRBV27 CASSERGPGQDYNEQFF TGTGCCAGCAGTGAGAGGGGCCCGGGACAGGATTACAATGAGCAGTTCTTC
- TRBJ2-1 TRBD2 TRBV5-1 CASSPPGTTRHNEQFF TGCGCCAGCAGTCCCCCCGGGACTACGCGTCACAATGAGCAGTTCTTC
- TRBJ1-3 - TRBV9 CASSVRDGNTIYF TGTGCCAGCAGCGTCAGGGATGGAAACACCATATATTTT
- TRBJ2-3 TRBD1 TRBV10-3 CAISTGTGLTDTQYF TGTGCCATCAGTACCGGGACAGGGCTGACAGATACGCAGTATTTT
- TRBJ2-7 - TRBV4-2 CASSRTVNEQYF TGTGCCAGCAGCCGGACAGTAAACGAGCAGTACTTC
- TRBJ1-1 - TRBV27 CASAIRPSGTEAFF TGTGCCAGCGCCATTCGACCGTCAGGCACTGAAGCTTTCTTT
- TRBJ1-3 TRBD1 TRBV6-5 CASSRDRGTGNTIYF TGTGCCAGCAGTCGGGACAGGGGCACTGGAAACACCATATATTTT
- TRBJ1-2 - TRBV30 CAWTTDGVYGYTF TGTGCCTGGACCACCGACGGAGTCTATGGCTACACCTTC
- TRBJ2-2 TRBD2 TRBV27 CASAYQGLAGGLGTGELFF TGTGCCAGCGCTTATCAGGGACTAGCGGGAGGACTGGGGACCGGGGAGCTGTTTTTT
- TRBJ1-2 - TRBV30 CACKTDNYGYTF TGTGCCTGTAAGACAGATAACTATGGCTACACCTTC
once TRBJ1-1 TRBD1 TRBV27 CASSFRTGIMNTEAFF TGTGCCAGCAGTTTTAGGACAGGGATCATGAACACTGAAGCTTTCTTT
- TRBJ2-2 - TRBV7-2 CASSLRLRHGELFF TGTGCCAGCAGCTTACGACTAAGGCACGGGGAGCTGTTTTTT
- TRBJ2-1 - TRBV6-2/TRBV6-3 CASSLWDFSNEQFF TGTGCCAGCAGCCTTTGGGACTTCTCCAATGAGCAGTTCTTC
- TRBJ2-2 - TRBV12-3/TRBV12-4 CASSSVGELFF TGTGCCAGCAGTTCGGTTGGGGAGCTGTTTTTT
- TRBJ1-4 - TRBV5-6 CASSLVGGQGNEKLFF TGTGCCAGCAGCCTGGTCGGTGGGCAGGGGAATGAAAAACTGTTTTTT
- TRBJ2-3 - TRBV2 CASTKQAGLTDTQYF TGTGCCAGCACTAAACAGGCGGGGCTCACAGATACGCAGTATTTT
once TRBJ2-1 - TRBV7-3 CASSLTGALYNEVQFF TGTGCCAGCAGCTTAACGGGAGCCCTCTACAATGAGGTGCAGTTCTTC
- TRBJ2-5 - TRBV7-2 CASSLATTGRETQYF TGTGCCAGCAGCTTAGCGACGACAGGGAGGGAGACCCAGTACTTC
- TRBJ2-5 - TRBV7-2 CASSPRRTGQETQYF TGTGCCAGCAGCCCGCGACGGACTGGGCAAGAGACCCAGTACTTC
- TRBJ2-6 TRBD1 TRBV11-2 CASSLSPGQGLAGANVLTF TGTGCCAGCAGCTTAAGCCCGGGACAGGGACTTGCGGGGGCCAACGTCCTGACTTTC
- TRBJ2-7 TRBD1 TRBV5-1 CASSVRQGTGSEQYF TGCGCCAGCAGCGTAAGACAGGGGACGGGTTCCGAGCAGTACTTC
- TRBJ2-2 TRBD2 TRBV7-6 CASSVGGAGTGELFF TGTGCCAGCAGCGTCGGGGGGGCAGGGACCGGGGAGCTGTTTTTT
- TRBJ2-3 - TRBV7-9 CASSFRKGVTDTQYF TGTGCCAGCAGCTTCCGAAAGGGGGTCACAGATACGCAGTATTTT
- TRBJ2-3 TRBD2 TRBV25-1 CASSFVAGTTDTQYF TGTGCCAGCAGTTTCGTAGCGGGGACCACAGATACGCAGTATTTT
- TRBJ1-1 - TRBV5-5 CASSPITRAEAFF TGTGCCAGCAGCCCAATTACGAGGGCTGAAGCTTTCTTT
- TRBJ2-1 - TRBV6-2/TRBV6-3 CASSYRGNNEQFF TGTGCCAGCAGTTACCGAGGGAACAATGAGCAGTTCTTC